What follows describes a single T cell receptor (beta chain). Antigen unknown. Whole blood served as the source of total RNA, and no T cell sorting took place. The unique tags termed UMIs, each holding a 6-nucleotide sample barcode, were added by means of template switching. TCRdb reprocessed the 5' RACE reads; each CDR3 protein has one entry and no DNA is given. Its table records approximately 400,000 distinct CDR3 sequences. Germline-derived CDR1 and CDR2 are SGHNT and YYREEE (reference sequence). This CDR3 has 14 residues. These data belong to a study of monozygotic twins with inflammatory bowel disease. Study results and limitations: The analysis did not separate different T cell subtypes.

The rearrangement joins TRBV5-4 to TRBJ2-5; TCRdb reports TRBD1, a call that lacks DNA to check it against. The receptor was derived from a human donor with ulcerative colitis or Crohn's disease, or a healthy co-twin of an affected twin (not recorded which). Sequences were obtained from blood. The CDR3 loop reads CASSSTGVGETQYF.